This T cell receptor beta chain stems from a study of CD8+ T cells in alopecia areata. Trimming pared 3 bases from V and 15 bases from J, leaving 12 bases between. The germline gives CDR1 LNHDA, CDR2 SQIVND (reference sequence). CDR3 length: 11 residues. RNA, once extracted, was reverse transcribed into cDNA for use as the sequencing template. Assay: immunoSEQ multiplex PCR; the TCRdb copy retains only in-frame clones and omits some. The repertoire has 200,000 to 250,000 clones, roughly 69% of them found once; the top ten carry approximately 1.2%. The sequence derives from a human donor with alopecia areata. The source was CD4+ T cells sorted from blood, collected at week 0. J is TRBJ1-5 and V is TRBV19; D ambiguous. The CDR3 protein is CASSIGRTSHF. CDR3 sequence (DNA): TGTGCCAGTAGTATCGGTAGGACTTCGCATTTT.